This entry lists 20 T cell receptor beta chains sequenced from one sample in a study of cytomegalovirus exposure and HLA in healthy donors. PCR used 60 Vbeta primers and 13 Jbeta primers. Here immunoSEQ multiplex PCR was the method, and the copy in TCRdb shows in-frame clones only, minus some. The sample carries 95,000 to 150,000 clones, about three quarters recorded once. Source material: PBMCs. The receptors were gathered from a man aged 30 to 39 in good health and CMV-seronegative.

This rearrangement joins TRBV7-8 to TRBJ2-7; 7 nucleotides agree with TRBD1. CDR1 is SGHVS, CDR2 FQNEAQ, per germline. The CDR3 extends over 12 amino acids. With 3 bases clipped from V and 7 bases from J, the junction kept 3 bases outside the gene matches. CDR3 DNA: TGTGCCAGCAGCTTTGACAGGGATGAGCAGTACTTC. Translated: CASSFDRDEQYF.

J is TRBJ1-1 and V is TRBV5-1; perhaps TRBD1 as D (5 bases). CDR1 SGHRS and CDR2 YFSETQ come from the germline V gene. The CDR3 totals 13 residues. The V end was cut by 0 bases, the J end by 4 bases, with 7 bases between. The CDR3 DNA follows: TGCGCCAGCAGCTTGGGACAGAGCACTGAAGCTTTCTTT. Amino acid sequence: CASSLGQSTEAFF.

The chain is built from TRBV4-3 and TRBJ2-3, with TRBD2 as a possible D gene (7 bases). CDR3 length: 20 residues. The V end lost 0 bases, the J end lost 4 bases, and 26 bases lay between the germline ends. Germline loops: CDR1 LGHNA, CDR2 YSLEER. Here the CDR3 reads CASSQEYDFLGGGASDTQYF. As DNA, the CDR3 is TGCGCCAGCAGCCAAGAGTATGACTTCCTTGGAGGGGGGGCCTCAGATACGCAGTATTTT.

The gene calls are TRBV19 and TRBJ1-5; tentative D call: TRBD1 (5 bases). V lost 2 bases, J lost 0 bases, and 11 bases lay in between. The CDR3 runs 16 residues. CDR1 is LNHDA and CDR2 is SQIVND in the germline V gene (reference sequence). The CDR3 sequence is CASSIQRGYSNQPQHF. As DNA, the CDR3 is TGTGCCAGTAGTATACAAAGGGGCTATAGCAATCAGCCCCAGCATTTT. Full variable domain (rest looked up from reference TRBV19 and TRBJ1-5): DGGITQSPKYLFRKEGQNVTLSCEQNLNHDAMYWYRQDPGQGLRLIYYSQIVNDFQKGDIAEGYSVSREKKESFPLTVTSAQKNPTAFYLCASSIQRGYSNQPQHFGDGTRLSIL.

The rearrangement uses TRBV7-9 and TRBJ1-2, with TRBD1 matching over 10 bases. The length of the CDR3 is 17 residues. With 5 bases clipped from V and 0 bases from J, the junction kept 9 bases outside the gene matches. Germline V gene sequence: CDR1 SEHNR, CDR2 FQNEAQ (reference sequence). The CDR3 coding sequence is TGTGCCAGCAGCCCAAGGACAGGGGGGGAGTCTAACTATGGCTACACCTTC. Residues: CASSPRTGGESNYGYTF.

This clone has a handful of counts. This chain links TRBV15 with TRBJ2-3; D gene ambiguous. Trimming stripped 0 bases from V and 6 bases from J, with 4 bases between. CDR3 length: 12 residues. Germline V gives CDR1 LNHNV, CDR2 YYDKDF (reference sequence). As DNA, the CDR3 is TGTGCCACCAGCAGAGACAGGGATACGCAGTATTTT. As protein: CATSRDRDTQYF.

This clone has just a few counts. The V and J genes are TRBV4-3 and TRBJ1-1; 8 bases are a match to TRBD1. This CDR3 has 15 residues. CDR1 LGHNA and CDR2 YSLEER come from the germline V gene. V lost 5 bases to trimming and J lost 3 bases; unmatched junction nucleotides: 8. CDR3 region: CASSADRGEYTEAFF. The CDR3 region has the DNA TGCGCCAGCAGCGCAGACAGGGGCGAGTACACTGAAGCTTTCTTT.

The genes are TRBV18 and TRBJ1-6; 7 bases align to TRBD1. CDR1 is KGHSH and CDR2 is LQKENI in the germline V gene. This CDR3 is 16 amino acids long. With V trimmed by 6 bases and J by 7 bases, 12 bases remained unmatched. In nucleotides, the CDR3 is TGTGCCAGCTCCCCCGACAGGGTAAGAGGGAATTCACCCCTCCACTTT. Its translation: CASSPDRVRGNSPLHF. The full variable domain, rest sourced from reference TRBV18 and TRBJ1-6, is NAGVMQNPRHLVRRRGQEARLRCSPMKGHSHVYWYRQLPEEGLKFMVYLQKENIIDESGMPKERFSAEFPKEGPSILRIQQVVRGDSAAYFCASSPDRVRGNSPLHFGNGTRLTVT.

As DNA, the CDR3 is TGTGCCACCAGCGCTAGCGGGGGTGAAGACACCGGGGAGCTGTTTTTT. Its protein product is CATSASGGEDTGELFF. The chain uses TRBV15 and TRBJ2-2; TRBD2 matches 10 bases. Germline CDR1 LNHNV, CDR2 YYDKDF (reference sequence). V shed 5 bases, J shed 3 bases, and the junction held 6 bases outside the gene matches. This CDR3 has 16 residues.

The J gene is TRBJ2-3, the V gene TRBV5-4; D may be TRBD2 (6 bases). Germline assignment: CDR1 SGHNT and CDR2 YYREEE (reference sequence). The V end lost 4 bases, the J end lost 2 bases, and 11 bases lay between the germline ends. The length of the CDR3 is 14 residues. In nucleotides, the CDR3 is TGTGCCAGCAGCCGGGACTCCTCCACAGATACGCAGTATTTT. This codes for CASSRDSSTDTQYF.

The CDR3 DNA follows: TGTGCCAGCAACACGGGACTGCGGAACTACGAGCAGTACTTC. Translated, it gives CASNTGLRNYEQYF. The rearrangement joins TRBV28 to TRBJ2-7; D might be TRBD2 (6 bases). This CDR3 has 14 residues. V dropped 7 bases and J dropped 3 bases, with 16 bases sitting between them. From germline, CDR1 is MDHEN and CDR2 SYDVKM.

The chain has TRBV6-1 and TRBJ1-3; 8 bases match TRBD1. With 3 bases clipped from V and 0 bases from J, the junction kept 4 bases outside the gene matches. The CDR3 is made up of 16 amino acids. The V gene's germline CDR1 is MNHNS and CDR2 SASEGT. The CDR3 reads CASSDPGTGSGNTIYF. The CDR3 region has the DNA TGTGCCAGCAGTGATCCCGGGACAGGCTCTGGAAACACCATATATTTT.

The rearrangement joins TRBV15 to TRBJ1-3; D possibly corresponds to TRBD1 (6 bases). This CDR3 comprises 21 residues. The germline V gene has CDR1 LNHNV and CDR2 YYDKDF (reference sequence). Deletions cut 0 bases from V and 1 base from J, with 25 bases between. CDR3 in DNA: TGTGCCACCAGCAGAGAATCTTGGACAGAAAACTCTTTTATTTCTGGAAACACCATATATTTT. Its protein is CATSRESWTENSFISGNTIYF. Full variable domain (remainder filled in from reference TRBV15 and TRBJ1-3): DAMVIQNPRYQVTQFGKPVTLSCSQTLNHNVMYWYQQKSSQAPKLLFHYYDKDFNNEADTPDNFQSRRPNTSFCFLDIRSPGLGDTAMYLCATSRESWTENSFISGNTIYFGEGSWLTVV.

This chain joins TRBV10-2 and TRBJ2-1; unclear D gene. The germline V gene has CDR1 WSHSY and CDR2 SAAADI. V was pared by 3 bases and J by 4 bases, with 4 bases between. The CDR3 length is 12 residues. The CDR3 here is CASSDPYNEQFF. The CDR3 DNA follows: TGCGCCAGCAGTGATCCTTACAATGAGCAGTTCTTC.

The J gene is TRBJ2-7, the V gene TRBV6-6; 7 bases match TRBD1. With V trimmed by 2 bases and J by 4 bases, 2 bases remained unmatched. The CDR3 extends over 13 amino acids. Germline CDR1 is MNHNY and CDR2 is SVGAGI (reference sequence). In DNA, the CDR3 is TGTGCCAGCAGTTACCGGGACAGATACGAGCAGTACTTC. Amino acid sequence: CASSYRDRYEQYF.

The chain carries TRBV9 and TRBJ2-1; 8 bases align to TRBD1. This CDR3 is 15 amino acids long. The germline CDR1 and CDR2 sequences are SGDLS and YYNGEE. Losses at the gene ends were 2 bases for V and 5 bases for J; bases not matched to a gene: 6. CDR3 DNA: TGTGCCAGCAGCGTCGGACAGGGATACAACAATGAGCAGTTCTTC. Its translation is CASSVGQGYNNEQFF.

The chain links TRBV4-2 to TRBJ1-4; 8 positions agree with TRBD1. The CDR3 sequence is 18 residues long. After removal of 4 bases from V and 3 bases from J, the junction contained 13 bases not matched to a gene. From germline, CDR1 is LGHNA and CDR2 YNFKEQ. The CDR3 sequence is CASSRDVTTGGSNEKLFF. CDR3 nucleotide sequence: TGTGCCAGCAGCCGAGACGTTACCACAGGGGGTTCTAATGAAAAACTGTTTTTT.

The rearrangement uses TRBV5-1 and TRBJ1-1, with TRBD1 as a possible D gene (5 bases). V was trimmed by 5 bases and J by 6 bases, leaving 14 bases between them. The CDR3 spans 13 residues. Germline-derived CDR1 and CDR2 are SGHRS and YFSETQ. CDR3 sequence reads: CASRFQGDAEAFF. The CDR3, as DNA: TGCGCCAGCAGGTTTCAGGGTGACGCTGAAGCTTTCTTT.

In this sample, this clone turned up a few times. CDR3 sequence: CASSQTPRQADYNEQFF. The CDR3 DNA sequence: TGTGCCAGCAGCCAAACCCCAAGACAGGCCGATTACAATGAGCAGTTCTTC. J is TRBJ2-1 and V is TRBV4-2; D might be TRBD1 (6 bases). This CDR3 has 17 residues. Trimming cost V 2 bases and J 4 bases, with 18 bases left between them. Germline values: CDR1 LGHNA, CDR2 YNFKEQ.

This clone was seen just once. CDR3 residues: CASSFEASGGVITDTQYF. As DNA, the CDR3 is TGTGCCAGCAGTTTTGAAGCTAGCGGGGGGGTTATCACAGATACGCAGTATTTT. The chain couples TRBV28 to TRBJ2-3; TRBD2 matches 12 bases. V was clipped by 3 bases and J by 2 bases; unmatched bases: 9. This CDR3 spans 18 amino acids. Germline V gene data show CDR1 as MDHEN and CDR2 as SYDVKM. Looking up the rest from reference TRBV28 and TRBJ2-3 gives the full variable domain: DVKVTQSSRYLVKRTGEKVFLECVQDMDHENMFWYRQDPGLGLRLIYFSYDVKMKEKGDIPEGYSVSREKKERFSLILESASTNQTSMYLCASSFEASGGVITDTQYFGPGTRLTVL.